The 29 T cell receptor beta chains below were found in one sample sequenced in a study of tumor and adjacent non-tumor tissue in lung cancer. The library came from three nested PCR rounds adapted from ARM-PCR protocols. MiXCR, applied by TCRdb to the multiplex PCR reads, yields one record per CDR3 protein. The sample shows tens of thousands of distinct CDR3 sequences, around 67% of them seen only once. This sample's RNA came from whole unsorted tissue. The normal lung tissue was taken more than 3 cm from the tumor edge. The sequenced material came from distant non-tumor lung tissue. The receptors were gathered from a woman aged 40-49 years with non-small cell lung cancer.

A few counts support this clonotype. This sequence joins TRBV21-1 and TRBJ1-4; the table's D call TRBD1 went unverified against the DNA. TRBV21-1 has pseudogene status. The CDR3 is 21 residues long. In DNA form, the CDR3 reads TGTGCCAGTAGCGAAGGGACGACAGGGGGGCTCCCAAACCGGACGCCTGAAAAACTGTTTTTT. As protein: CASSEGTTGGLPNRTPEKLFF.

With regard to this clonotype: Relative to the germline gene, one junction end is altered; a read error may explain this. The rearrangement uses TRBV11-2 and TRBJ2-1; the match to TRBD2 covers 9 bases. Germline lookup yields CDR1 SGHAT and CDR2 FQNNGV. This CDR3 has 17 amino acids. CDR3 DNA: TGTGCCAGCAGCTTAGGGACTAGCGAGGGGGCCCACAATGACCAGTTCTTC. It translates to CASSLGTSEGAHNDQFF.

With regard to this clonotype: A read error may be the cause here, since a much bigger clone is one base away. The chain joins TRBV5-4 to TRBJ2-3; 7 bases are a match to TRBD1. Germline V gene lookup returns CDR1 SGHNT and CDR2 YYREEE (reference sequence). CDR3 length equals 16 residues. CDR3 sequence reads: CACSPRTGGSADTQYF. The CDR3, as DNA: TGTGCCTGCAGCCCTAGGACAGGAGGATCCGCAGATACGCAGTATTTT.

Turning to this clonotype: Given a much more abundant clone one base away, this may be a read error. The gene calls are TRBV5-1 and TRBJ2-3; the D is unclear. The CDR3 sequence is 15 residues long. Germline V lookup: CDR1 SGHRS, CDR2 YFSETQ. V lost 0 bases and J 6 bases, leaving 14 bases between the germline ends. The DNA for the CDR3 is TGCGCCAGCAGCTTGGCTGGTAGCACACGGGATACGCAGTATTTT. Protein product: CASSLAGSTRDTQYF. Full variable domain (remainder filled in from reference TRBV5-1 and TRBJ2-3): KAGVTQTPRYLIKTRGQQVTLSCSPISGHRSVSWYQQTPGQGLQFLFEYFSETQRNKGNFPGRFSGRQFSNSRSEMNVSTLELGDSALYLCASSLAGSTRDTQYFGPGTRLTVL.

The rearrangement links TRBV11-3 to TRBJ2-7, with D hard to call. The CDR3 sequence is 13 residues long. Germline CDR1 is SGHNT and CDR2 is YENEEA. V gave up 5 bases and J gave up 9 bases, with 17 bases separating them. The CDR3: CASSLRRPHVQYF. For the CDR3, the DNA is TGTGCCAGCAGCCTACGACGGCCTCACGTGCAGTACTTC.

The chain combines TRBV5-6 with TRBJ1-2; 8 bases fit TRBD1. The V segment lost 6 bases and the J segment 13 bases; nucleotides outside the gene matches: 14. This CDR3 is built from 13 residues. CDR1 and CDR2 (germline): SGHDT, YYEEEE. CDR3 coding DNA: TGTGCCAGCAACCGTGGACAGGGTTTAAGACCCACCTTC. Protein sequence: CASNRGQGLRPTF.

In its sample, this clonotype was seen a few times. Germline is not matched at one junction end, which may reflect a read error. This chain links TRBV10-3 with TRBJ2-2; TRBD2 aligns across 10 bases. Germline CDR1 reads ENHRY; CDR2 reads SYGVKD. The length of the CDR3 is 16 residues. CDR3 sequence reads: CAVSPGTSANTGELFF. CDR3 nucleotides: TGTGCCGTCAGCCCCGGGACTAGCGCGAACACCGGGGAGCTGTTTTTT.

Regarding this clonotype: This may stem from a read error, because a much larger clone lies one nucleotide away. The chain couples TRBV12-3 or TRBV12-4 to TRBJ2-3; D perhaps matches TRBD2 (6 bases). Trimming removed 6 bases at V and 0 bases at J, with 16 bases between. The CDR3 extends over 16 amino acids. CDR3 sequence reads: CASSPGTGGSTDTQYF. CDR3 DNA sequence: TGTGCCAGCAGCCCCGGGACTGGCGGGAGCACAGATACGCAGTATTTT.

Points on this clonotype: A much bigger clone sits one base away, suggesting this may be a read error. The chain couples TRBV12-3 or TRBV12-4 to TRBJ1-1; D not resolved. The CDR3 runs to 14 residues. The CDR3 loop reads CVSSFIGQNTEAFF. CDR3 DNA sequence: TGTGTCAGCAGTTTTATCGGGCAAAACACTGAAGCTTTCTTT.

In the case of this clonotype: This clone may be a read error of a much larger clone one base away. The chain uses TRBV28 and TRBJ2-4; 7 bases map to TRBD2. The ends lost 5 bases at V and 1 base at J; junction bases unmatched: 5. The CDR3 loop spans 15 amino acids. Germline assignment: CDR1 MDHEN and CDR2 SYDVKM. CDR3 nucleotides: TGTGCCAGCAGTCTAGCGGATTCTGCCAAAAACATTCAGTACTTC. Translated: CASSLADSAKNIQYF.

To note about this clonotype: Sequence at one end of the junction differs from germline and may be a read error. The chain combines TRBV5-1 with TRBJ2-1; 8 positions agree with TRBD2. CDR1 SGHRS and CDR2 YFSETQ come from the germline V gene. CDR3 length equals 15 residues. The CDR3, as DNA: TGCGCCAGCAGCTTAACGGGAGGGCCCTCGAGTGAGAAGTTCTTC. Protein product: CASSLTGGPSSEKFF.

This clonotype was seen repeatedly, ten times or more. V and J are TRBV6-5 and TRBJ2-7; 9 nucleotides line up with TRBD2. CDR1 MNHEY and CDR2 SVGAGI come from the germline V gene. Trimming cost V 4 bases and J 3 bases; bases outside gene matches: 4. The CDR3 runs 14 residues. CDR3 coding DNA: TGTGCCAGCAGTTTAGGGCGGGGGGGCTACGAGCAGTACTTC. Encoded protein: CASSLGRGGYEQYF.

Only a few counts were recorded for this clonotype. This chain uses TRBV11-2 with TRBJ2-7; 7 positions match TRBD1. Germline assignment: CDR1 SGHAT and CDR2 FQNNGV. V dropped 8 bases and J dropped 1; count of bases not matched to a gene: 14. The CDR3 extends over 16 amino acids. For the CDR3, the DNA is TGTGCCAGCGGCAGATCACAGGGGACATCTTCCTACGAGCAGTACTTC. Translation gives CASGRSQGTSSYEQYF.

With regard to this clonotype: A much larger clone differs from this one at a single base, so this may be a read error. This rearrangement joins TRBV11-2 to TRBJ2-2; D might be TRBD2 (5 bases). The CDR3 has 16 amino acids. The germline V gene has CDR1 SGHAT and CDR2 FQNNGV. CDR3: CVSSLGPSLNTGELFF. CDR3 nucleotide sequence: TGTGTCAGCAGCTTAGGCCCTAGCCTGAACACCGGGGAGCTGTTTTTT.

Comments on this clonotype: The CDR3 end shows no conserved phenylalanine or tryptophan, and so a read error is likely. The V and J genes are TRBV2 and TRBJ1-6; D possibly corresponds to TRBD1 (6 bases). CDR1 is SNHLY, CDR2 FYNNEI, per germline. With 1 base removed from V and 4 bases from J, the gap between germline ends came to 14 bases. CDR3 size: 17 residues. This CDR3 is CASSEVMGAPYNSPLHS. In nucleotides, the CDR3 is TGTGCCAGCAGTGAAGTGATGGGGGCGCCTTATAATTCACCCCTCCACTCT.

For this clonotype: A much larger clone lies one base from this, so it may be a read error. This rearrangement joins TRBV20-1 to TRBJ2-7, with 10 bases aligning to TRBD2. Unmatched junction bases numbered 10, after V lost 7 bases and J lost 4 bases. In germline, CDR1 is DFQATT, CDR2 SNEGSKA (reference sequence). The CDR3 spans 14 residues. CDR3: CSVLTGTSAYEQYF. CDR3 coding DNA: TGCAGTGTTCTTACCGGGACTAGCGCGTACGAGCAGTACTTC.

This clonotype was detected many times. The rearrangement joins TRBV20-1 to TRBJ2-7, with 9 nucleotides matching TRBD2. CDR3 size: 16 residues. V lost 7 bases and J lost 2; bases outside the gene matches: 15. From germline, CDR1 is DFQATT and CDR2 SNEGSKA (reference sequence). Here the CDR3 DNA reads TGCAGTGGGGGGCCTAGCGGGACCCCTAGGCCCTACGAGCAGTACTTC. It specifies CSGGPSGTPRPYEQYF.

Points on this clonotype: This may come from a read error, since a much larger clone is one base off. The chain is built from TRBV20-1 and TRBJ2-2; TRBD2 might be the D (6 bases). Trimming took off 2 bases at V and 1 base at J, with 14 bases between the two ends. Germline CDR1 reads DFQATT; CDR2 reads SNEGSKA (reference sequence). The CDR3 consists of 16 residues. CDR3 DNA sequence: TGCAGTGCTAGAAAAAGACTAGTTGGGAACACCGGGGAGCTGTTTTTT. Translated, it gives CSARKRLVGNTGELFF.

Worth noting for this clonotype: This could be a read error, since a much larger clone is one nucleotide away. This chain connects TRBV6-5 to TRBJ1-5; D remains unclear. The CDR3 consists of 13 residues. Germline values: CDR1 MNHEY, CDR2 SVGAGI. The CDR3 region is CASSYSKDRPRHF. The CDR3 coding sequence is TGTGCCAGCAGTTACTCGAAGGACCGGCCCCGGCATTTT.

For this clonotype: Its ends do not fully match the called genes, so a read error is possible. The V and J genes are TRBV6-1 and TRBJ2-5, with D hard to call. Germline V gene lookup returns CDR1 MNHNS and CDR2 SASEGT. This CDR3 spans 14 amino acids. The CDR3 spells CASTELVAKGTQYF. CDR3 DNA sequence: TGTGCCAGCACTGAACTGGTGGCGAAGGGGACCCAGTACTTC.

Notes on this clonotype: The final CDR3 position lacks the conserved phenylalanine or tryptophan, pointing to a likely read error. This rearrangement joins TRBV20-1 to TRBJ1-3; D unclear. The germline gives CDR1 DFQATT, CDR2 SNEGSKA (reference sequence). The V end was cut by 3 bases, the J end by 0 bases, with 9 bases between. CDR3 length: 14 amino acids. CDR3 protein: CSASSPSSGNTIYL. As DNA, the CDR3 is TGCAGTGCTAGTTCCCCCAGCTCTGGAAACACCATATATCTT.

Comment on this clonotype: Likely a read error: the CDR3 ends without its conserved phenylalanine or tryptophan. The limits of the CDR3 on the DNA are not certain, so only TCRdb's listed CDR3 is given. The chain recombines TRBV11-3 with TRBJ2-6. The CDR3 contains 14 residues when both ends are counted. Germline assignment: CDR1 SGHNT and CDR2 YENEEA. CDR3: CASSSGNGANVRTL.

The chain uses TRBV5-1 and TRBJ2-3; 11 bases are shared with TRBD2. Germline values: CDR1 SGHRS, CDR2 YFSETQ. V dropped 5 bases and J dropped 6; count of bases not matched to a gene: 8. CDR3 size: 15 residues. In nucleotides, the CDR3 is TGCGCCAGCAGATTTAGCGGGGGGGCCCATGATACGCAGTATTTT. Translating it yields CASRFSGGAHDTQYF.

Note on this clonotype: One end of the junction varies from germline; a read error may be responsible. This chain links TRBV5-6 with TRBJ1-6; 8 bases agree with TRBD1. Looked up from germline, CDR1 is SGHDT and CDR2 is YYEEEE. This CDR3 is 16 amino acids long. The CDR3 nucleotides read TGTGTCAGCAGGCCAAGACCGGGACAGGTTCAATCACCCCTCCACTTT. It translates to CVSRPRPGQVQSPLHF.

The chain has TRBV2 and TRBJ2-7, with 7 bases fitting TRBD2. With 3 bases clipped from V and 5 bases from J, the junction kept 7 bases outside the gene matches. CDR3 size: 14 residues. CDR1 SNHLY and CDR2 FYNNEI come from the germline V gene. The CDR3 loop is CASSETSSKDEQYF. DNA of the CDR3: TGTGCCAGCAGTGAGACTAGCTCCAAAGACGAGCAGTACTTC.

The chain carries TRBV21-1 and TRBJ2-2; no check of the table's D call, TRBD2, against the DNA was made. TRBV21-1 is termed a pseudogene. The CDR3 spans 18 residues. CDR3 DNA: TGTGCCAGCAGCAGATCGGGACTAGCGGGAGCTAACACCGGGGAGCTGTTTTTT. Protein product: CASSRSGLAGANTGELFF.

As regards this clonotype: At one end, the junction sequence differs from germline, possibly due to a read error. The CDR3 spells CASSQDTGIDGADMQYF. The DNA for the CDR3 is TGTGCCAGCAGCCAAGACACGGGAATTGATGGCGCAGATATGCAGTATTTT. The genes are TRBV14 and TRBJ2-3, with D possibly being TRBD2 (5 bases). The CDR3 has 17 amino acids. CDR1 and CDR2 from the germline V gene are SGHDN and FVKESK. Based on the CDR3 plus reference TRBV14 and TRBJ2-3, the full variable domain is EAGVTQFPSHSVIEKGQTVTLRCDPISGHDNLYWYRRVMGKEIKFLLHFVKESKQDESGMPNNRFLAERTGGTYSTLKVQPAELEDSGVYFCASSQDTGIDGADMQYFGPGTRLTVL.

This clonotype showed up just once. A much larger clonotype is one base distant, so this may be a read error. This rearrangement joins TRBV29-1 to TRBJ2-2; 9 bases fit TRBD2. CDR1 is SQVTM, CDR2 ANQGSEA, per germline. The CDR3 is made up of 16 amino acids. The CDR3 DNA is TGCAGCGTTGTGGTAGGGGCGGGGGGGAACACCGGGGAGCCGTTTTTT. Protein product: CSVVVGAGGNTGEPFF.

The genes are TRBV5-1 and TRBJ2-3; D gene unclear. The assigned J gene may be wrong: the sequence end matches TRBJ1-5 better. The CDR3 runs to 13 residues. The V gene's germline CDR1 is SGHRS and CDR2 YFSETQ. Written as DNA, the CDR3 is TGCGCCAGCAGCGCGTTCGGGAAAGATACACAGCATTTT. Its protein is CASSAFGKDTQHF.